These 32 T cell receptor beta chains originate from one sample sequenced in a study of CD8+ T cells in alopecia areata. It was cDNA, reverse transcribed from extracted RNA, that served as the sequencing template. Repertoires were generated with immunoSEQ multiplex PCR, while TCRdb's copy carries only in-frame clones and drops some. Recorded here are roughly 120,000 clones, none singletons. The sequenced sample was lesional skin. Every receptor here comes from a C3H/HeJ mouse with alopecia areata. MHC haplotype of the strain: H2-k.

Of note for this clone: Gene names follow the mouse nomenclature. With the read ending 4 residues before the CDR3 end, the germline J gene is used to fill in that end. The V gene is TRBV1, the J gene TRBJ1-2; maybe TRBD1 (6 bases). Germline loops: CDR1 NSQYPW, CDR2 LRSPGD (reference sequence). Trimming took off 4 bases at V and 0 bases at J, with 12 bases between the two ends. CDR3 length: 15 residues. CDR3 residues: CTCSGNRVANSDYTF. CDR3 DNA, as far as it was read: TGCACCTGCAGTGGGAACAGGGTTGCAAACTCC. Together with reference TRBV1 and TRBJ1-2, the CDR3 gives the full variable domain: VTLLEQNPRWRLVPRGQAVNLRCILKNSQYPWMSWYQQDLQKQLQWLFTLRSPGDKEVKSLPGADYLATRVTDTELRLQVANMSQGRTLYCTCSGNRVANSDYTFGSGTRLLVI.

This clone has only a few counts. At residue 12, TCRdb's protein disagrees with the DNA translation; the protein shown here derives from the DNA. Gene names and germline refer to mouse. The read comes to an end 3 residues before the CDR3 does, leaving the germline J gene to fill in the end. The chain has TRBV13-1 and TRBJ1-3; D is undetermined. Germline-derived CDR1 and CDR2 are NSHNY and SYGAGN. V dropped 3 bases and J dropped 0 bases, with 10 bases sitting between them. The CDR3 runs to 15 residues. CDR3 residues: CASSVRLFSGNTLYF. The CDR3 DNA, read in part, is TGTGCCAGCAGTGTCAGGCTCTTTTCTGGAAATACG.

This clone was detected only a few times. Here the gene names and germline are mouse. CDR3 sequence reads: CASSIAGDRGPEQFF. CDR3 DNA (partial): TGTGCCAGCAGTATAGCTGGGGACAGGGGGCCT. The gene calls are TRBV19 and TRBJ2-1; TRBD1 matches at 12 bases. From the germline J gene comes the end of the CDR3, since the read stops 4 residues before it. The V gene's germline CDR1 is FNHDT and CDR2 SITEND (reference sequence). This CDR3 is 15 amino acids long. Complete variable domain (other parts from reference TRBV19 and TRBJ2-1): GGIITQTPKFLIGQEGQKLTLKCQQNFNHDTMYWYRQDSGKGLRLIYYSITENDLQKGDLSEGYDASREKKSSFSLTVTSAQKNEMAVFLCASSIAGDRGPEQFFGPGTRLTVL.

This clone has only a few counts. The germline and genes are mouse ones. The chain's CDR3 is CASSSGQTNTGQLYF. The sequenced part of the CDR3 DNA is TGTGCAAGCAGCTCGGGACAGACAAACACCGGG. This chain links TRBV16 with TRBJ2-2; the match to TRBD1 covers 7 bases. The CDR3 end lies 4 residues beyond the end of the read and is filled in from the germline J gene. V trimming: 4 bases; J trimming: 0 bases; junction bases outside the gene matches: 2. The CDR3 has 15 residues. Germline V gene lookup returns CDR1 SGHSA and CDR2 FRNQAP.

This clone was found a few times. Gene names refer to mouse genes. The CDR3 end falls 4 residues outside the read, so it is completed with the germline J gene. The genes are TRBV13-3 and TRBJ2-7; possible D gene TRBD2, 5 bases. Trimming took off 7 bases at V and 0 bases at J, with 11 bases between the two ends. This CDR3 is 13 amino acids long. Germline V gene lookup returns CDR1 NNHDY and CDR2 SYVADS. This chain's CDR3 is CASGGLGSYEQYF. Incomplete CDR3 DNA: TGTGCCAGCGGAGGCCTGGGCTCCTAT.

This clone has more than one count but fewer than ten. Gene names and germline match the mouse. The CDR3 DNA, read in part, is TGTGCCAGCGGTCCGACAGGGTCAAACACCGGG. Translation gives CASGPTGSNTG. The whole CDR3 region reads CASGPTGSNTGQLYF. This sequence joins TRBV13-2 and TRBJ2-2; TRBD1 matches 7 bases. The read falls 4 residues short of the CDR3 end, and the missing part is taken from the germline J gene. V dropped 4 bases and J dropped 0; count of bases not matched to a gene: 3. From germline, CDR1 is NNHNN and CDR2 SYGAGS (reference sequence). CDR3 length: 15 amino acids.

This clone was detected ten times or more. Germline and genes here are mouse. Read data end 4 residues before the CDR3 end; the end is taken from the germline J gene. V usage is TRBV13-3 and J usage is TRBJ2-3, with D perhaps TRBD1 (6 bases). The germline gives CDR1 NNHDY, CDR2 SYVADS. Trimming removed 4 bases from V and 1 base from J, with 13 bases in between. The CDR3 sequence is 15 residues long. The part of the CDR3 DNA that was read is TGTGCCAGCAGTCCCTGGACAGCCGGTGCAGAA. Encoded protein: CASSPWTAGAE. The complete CDR3 protein is CASSPWTAGAETLYF.

On this clone itself: The listed genes are named as in mouse. The CDR3 extends 4 residues past the end of the read, so its final part is completed from the germline J gene. The chain employs TRBV19 and TRBJ2-7; TRBD2 aligns across 10 bases. The CDR3 length is 13 residues. Germline V gene data show CDR1 as FNHDT and CDR2 as SITEND (reference sequence). CDR3 DNA, as far as it was read: TGTGCCAGCATACCGGGACTGGGGAAT. Translation: CASIPGLGN. The CDR3 as a whole reads CASIPGLGNEQYF.

This clone was detected ten times or more. The translated DNA and TCRdb's protein are not identical at residue 14; the protein here was translated from the DNA. The gene symbols are mouse symbols. CDR3 DNA (partial): TGTGCCAGCAGTGATGGAGGGACAGGGGAGGGTGGAAATACG. It translates to CASSDGGTGEGGNT. The full-length CDR3 reads as CASSDGGTGEGGNTLYF. The V call is TRBV13-3, the J call TRBJ1-3; TRBD1 agrees at 10 bases. The read halts 3 residues ahead of the CDR3 end, with the missing end drawn from the germline J gene. V was clipped by 0 bases and J by 3 bases; unmatched bases: 6. The CDR3 sequence is 17 residues long. The germline V gene has CDR1 NNHDY and CDR2 SYVADS. The variable domain in full, with the rest retrieved from reference TRBV13-3 and TRBJ1-3, is EAAVTQSPRSKVAVTGGKVTLSCHQTNNHDYMYWYRQDTGHGLRLIHYSYVADSTEKGDIPDGYKASRPSQENFSLILELASLSQTAVYFCASSDGGTGEGGNTLYFGEGSRLIVV.

This clone was picked up a small number of times. The gene symbols are mouse symbols. The observed sequence ends 4 residues before the CDR3 terminus, with the missing tail filled in from the germline J gene. V gene TRBV19 combines with J gene TRBJ2-7; 12 bases agree with TRBD2. In germline, CDR1 is FNHDT, CDR2 SITEND (reference sequence). The CDR3 has 16 residues. The CDR3 sequence: CASSIPPDWGGYEQYF. Incomplete CDR3 DNA: TGTGCCAGCAGTATTCCCCCGGACTGGGGGGGGTAT. Based on the CDR3 plus reference TRBV19 and TRBJ2-7, the full variable domain is GGIITQTPKFLIGQEGQKLTLKCQQNFNHDTMYWYRQDSGKGLRLIYYSITENDLQKGDLSEGYDASREKKSSFSLTVTSAQKNEMAVFLCASSIPPDWGGYEQYFGPGTRLTVL.

This clone was recorded many times. The DNA translation disagrees with the TCRdb protein at residue 12, so the protein in this description comes from the DNA. Genes and germline are mouse. The CDR3 extends 3 residues past the end of the read, so its final part is completed from the germline J gene. The J gene is TRBJ1-6, the V gene TRBV13-3, with D perhaps matching TRBD1 (6 bases). TRBJ1-6 is an open reading frame whose function is uncertain. V lost 4 bases to trimming and J lost 1 base, with 9 bases between them. CDR1 is NNHDY, CDR2 SYVADS, per germline. The CDR3 extends over 15 amino acids. The covered CDR3 bases are TGTGCCAGCAGTCTGGGACAATCCTATAATTCGCCC. Its translation is CASSLGQSYNSP. The full CDR3 is CASSLGQSYNSPLYF.

This clone has more than one count but fewer than ten. All gene names here are mouse names. The read terminates 4 residues ahead of where the CDR3 ends, so the germline J gene completes it. The chain couples TRBV19 to TRBJ2-1, with 11 bases matching TRBD2. Germline CDR1 reads FNHDT; CDR2 reads SITEND (reference sequence). Germline trimming cut 4 bases from V and 1 base from J; bases unmatched to any gene: 7. CDR3 size: 17 residues. This CDR3 reads CASSPGTGGLNYAEQFF. CDR3 bases read: TGTGCCAGCAGTCCCGGGACTGGGGGCCTAAACTATGCT.

This clone came up a few times. Gene names are the mouse ones. The read gets to within 4 residues of the CDR3 end, and the germline J gene fills in the rest. This chain connects TRBV19 to TRBJ2-7; D gene ambiguous. The CDR3 has 12 amino acids. Germline lookup yields CDR1 FNHDT and CDR2 SITEND (reference sequence). Incomplete CDR3 DNA: TGTGCCAGCAGGATGACAATTTAT. This translates into CASRMTIY. The full CDR3 protein is CASRMTIYEQYF.

This clone has just a few counts. Each gene name is a mouse one. The observed sequence ends 4 residues before the CDR3 terminus, with the missing tail filled in from the germline J gene. This chain links TRBV13-2 with TRBJ1-1; 12 bases line up with TRBD1. The germline CDR1 and CDR2 sequences are NNHNN and SYGAGS (reference sequence). The J segment lost 2 bases and the V segment lost 3 bases, leaving 2 bases of the junction unmatched. The CDR3 has 15 amino acids. Incomplete CDR3 DNA: TGTGCCAGCGGTGGGGACAGGGGGCGCAACACA. It specifies CASGGDRGRNT. The whole CDR3 sequence reads CASGGDRGRNTEVFF.

For this clone: Genes here carry mouse names. CDR3 in amino acids: CASGDALGASYEQYF. The sequenced part of the CDR3 DNA is TGTGCCAGCGGTGATGCGCTGGGGGCCTCCTAT. The genes are TRBV13-2 and TRBJ2-7, with a tentative D call TRBD2 (7 bases). Read data end 4 residues before the CDR3 end; the end is taken from the germline J gene. CDR1 is NNHNN, CDR2 SYGAGS, per germline (reference sequence). Trimming took off 0 bases at V and 0 bases at J, with 10 bases between the two ends. The CDR3 spans 15 residues.

A few counts support this clone. The listed genes are named as in mouse. The CDR3 end lies 4 residues beyond the end of the read and is filled in from the germline J gene. V usage is TRBV19 and J usage is TRBJ2-7, with D perhaps matching TRBD1 (6 bases). Between the trimmed V and J ends, which lost 10 bases and 0 bases, there was a span of 11 bases. The CDR3 consists of 12 residues. Per the germline V gene, CDR1 is FNHDT and CDR2 is SITEND (reference sequence). The CDR3 protein is CAAQQGSYEQYF. The DNA read from the CDR3 is TGTGCCGCCCAACAGGGCTCCTAT.

About this clone: Gene labels here are mouse ones. Coverage ceases 4 residues before the CDR3 finishes, and the germline J gene fills in the end. This chain connects TRBV19 to TRBJ1-1; 7 bases agree with TRBD1. Germline V gene data show CDR1 as FNHDT and CDR2 as SITEND (reference sequence). The CDR3 is 13 residues long. The sequenced part of the CDR3 DNA is TGTGCCAGCAGTATGACGACAGGGCAA. Translation: CASSMTTGQ. The whole CDR3 sequence reads CASSMTTGQEVFF.

This clone showed up just a few times. The genes and germline here are from mouse. The part of the CDR3 DNA that was read is TGTGCTAGCAGTGGCAGGACA. The encoded protein is CASSGRT. The entire CDR3 protein reads CASSGRTEVFF. The chain couples TRBV17 to TRBJ1-1; D remains unclear. The CDR3 end lies 4 residues beyond the end of the read and is filled in from the germline J gene. Germline lookup yields CDR1 MNHDT and CDR2 YYDKIL. CDR3 length: 11 residues.

This clone was counted only a few times. The gene names given are mouse names. Read sequence stops 4 residues before the CDR3 end, and the germline J gene provides the missing end. The V and J genes are TRBV19 and TRBJ2-1; possibly TRBD2 for D (5 bases). Trimming took 4 bases from V and 3 from J, leaving 8 bases between them. The V gene's germline CDR1 is FNHDT and CDR2 SITEND (reference sequence). The CDR3 covers 13 residues. CDR3 DNA (partial): TGTGCCAGCAGTCCTGGGCGCTATGCT. It codes for CASSPGRYA. The whole CDR3 reads CASSPGRYAEQFF.

In the case of this clone: The genes and germline here are from mouse. The missing CDR3 end, 4 residues past where the read stops, is filled in from the germline J gene. The chain carries TRBV5 and TRBJ2-1; 8 bases agree with TRBD2. Germline assignment: CDR1 LGHNA and CDR2 YNLKQL (reference sequence). The CDR3 is 15 amino acids. This chain's CDR3 is CASSQEMLGGAEQFF. The DNA read from the CDR3 is TGTGCCAGCAGCCAAGAGATGCTGGGGGGAGCT.

A word on this clone: There is a difference at residue 11 between the TCRdb protein and the DNA translation, so the protein given here was translated from the DNA. Mouse names are used for the genes. The CDR3 is cut off 3 residues early in the read; its end comes from the germline J gene. This chain joins TRBV19 and TRBJ1-3; D is perhaps TRBD1 (6 bases). The germline V gene has CDR1 FNHDT and CDR2 SITEND (reference sequence). There are 14 residues in the CDR3. The CDR3 bases that were read are TGTGCCAGCAGTATGCCGGCAGGGGAAGGTACG. Its protein is CASSMPAGEGT. The CDR3 reads in full as CASSMPAGEGTLYF.

About this clone: The genes are named according to mouse. The read falls 4 residues short of the CDR3 end, and the missing part is taken from the germline J gene. The chain carries TRBV1 and TRBJ2-3; 10 positions agree with TRBD2. V lost 1 base to trimming and J lost 2 bases; unmatched junction nucleotides: 6. The CDR3 totals 17 residues. CDR1 and CDR2 from the germline V gene are NSQYPW and LRSPGD (reference sequence). The CDR3 protein is CTCSAVWGGRNAETLYF. The covered CDR3 bases are TGCACCTGCAGTGCAGTCTGGGGGGGCAGAAATGCAGAA.

This clone showed up many times. Gene names refer to mouse genes. The read ends 4 residues shy of where the CDR3 ends; the end is completed using the germline J gene. The chain uses TRBV13-3 and TRBJ2-1, with D unclear. Germline CDR1 NNHDY, CDR2 SYVADS. The CDR3 is 13 residues long. The ends were cut back, 2 bases at V and 3 bases at J, with 6 bases in the middle. Incomplete CDR3 DNA: TGTGCCAGCAGTGAGAGCAGCTATGCT. Amino acid sequence: CASSESSYA. The whole CDR3 is CASSESSYAEQFF.

This clone has just a few counts. Mouse names are used for the genes. The CDR3 goes on 4 residues after the read ends, and that part is filled in from the germline J gene. The V call is TRBV13-3, the J call TRBJ1-4; weak D call: TRBD1 (5 bases). The germline CDR1 and CDR2 sequences are NNHDY and SYVADS. This CDR3 has 13 amino acids. CDR3 loop: CASSASGSERLFF. The sequenced CDR3 bases are TGTGCCAGCAGTGCCTCAGGGAGCGAA. The complete variable domain, with remaining parts taken from reference TRBV13-3 and TRBJ1-4, reads EAAVTQSPRSKVAVTGGKVTLSCHQTNNHDYMYWYRQDTGHGLRLIHYSYVADSTEKGDIPDGYKASRPSQENFSLILELASLSQTAVYFCASSASGSERLFFGHGTKLSVL.

This clone was observed a handful of times. All gene names here are mouse names. The read stops 4 residues short of the end of the CDR3; the missing end is completed from the germline J gene. The chain recombines TRBV19 with TRBJ1-2; 7 nucleotides agree with TRBD1. Per the germline V gene, CDR1 is FNHDT and CDR2 is SITEND (reference sequence). The CDR3 extends over 14 amino acids. The junction had 5 bases not matched to a gene; V was cut back by 2 bases and J by 4 bases. The chain's CDR3 is CASSIRGGSSDYTF. CDR3 DNA (partial): TGTGCCAGCAGTATCAGAGGGGGCAGCTCC.

Notes on this clone: Gene names follow the mouse nomenclature. The read stops 4 residues short of the end of the CDR3; the missing end is completed from the germline J gene. The rearrangement joins TRBV19 to TRBJ1-2; 7 bases agree with TRBD1. The CDR3 loop spans 12 amino acids. Germline CDR1 reads FNHDT; CDR2 reads SITEND (reference sequence). The CDR3 DNA, read in part, is TGTGCCAGCAGTCCAAACAGGGGC. Translating gives CASSPNRG. The CDR3 as a whole reads CASSPNRGDYTF.

This clone came up a few times. Gene names are mouse gene names. Read sequence stops 4 residues before the CDR3 end, and the germline J gene provides the missing end. The rearrangement links TRBV1 to TRBJ2-7, with D maybe TRBD1 (5 bases). Per the germline V gene, CDR1 is NSQYPW and CDR2 is LRSPGD (reference sequence). The CDR3 loop spans 13 amino acids. The CDR3 spells CTCSAPGRYEQYF. The sequenced CDR3 bases are TGCACCTGCAGTGCGCCAGGGAGATAT.

In this sample, this clone turned up a few times. Germline and genes: mouse. The sequenced fragment ends 4 residues before the CDR3 boundary, so the rest is inferred from the germline J gene. The chain employs TRBV13-3 and TRBJ2-3; D gene unclear. Trimming stripped 0 bases from V and 0 bases from J, with 11 bases between. The germline V gene encodes CDR1 NNHDY and CDR2 SYVADS. The CDR3 has 16 residues. The CDR3 spells CASSDVQQSSAETLYF. The CDR3 bases that were read are TGTGCCAGCAGTGATGTACAACAATCTAGTGCAGAA.

This clone was observed a handful of times. Gene names are mouse gene names. The CDR3 extends 4 residues past the end of the read, so its final part is completed from the germline J gene. The rearrangement uses TRBV13-3 and TRBJ2-1; 8 bases map to TRBD1. The CDR3 spans 14 residues. The junction had 5 bases not matched to a gene; V was cut back by 5 bases and J by 4 bases. Germline lookup yields CDR1 NNHDY and CDR2 SYVADS. The CDR3 bases that were read are TGTGCCAGCAGGGCAGGGGGCGGGTATGCT. Encoded protein: CASRAGGGYA. The CDR3 as a whole reads CASRAGGGYAEQFF.

This clone showed up just a few times. TCRdb's protein sequence differs at residue 10 from the translated DNA; the protein presented here follows the DNA. Gene labels here are mouse ones. The CDR3 goes on 3 residues after the read ends, and that part is filled in from the germline J gene. The chain is built from TRBV13-3 and TRBJ1-6; tentatively, D is TRBD1 (6 bases). TRBJ1-6 is filed as an ORF, its function uncertain. Germline assignment: CDR1 NNHDY and CDR2 SYVADS. Trimming took 4 bases from V and 8 from J, leaving 10 bases between them. The length of the CDR3 is 13 residues. Partial CDR3 DNA: TGTGCCAGCAGTTATGGACAGCATTCGCCC. Translation: CASSYGQHSP. The whole CDR3 sequence reads CASSYGQHSPLYF.

This clone was recorded a few times. These gene names are mouse names. The CDR3 goes on 4 residues after the read ends, and that part is filled in from the germline J gene. The V call is TRBV19, the J call TRBJ2-3; 7 bases are shared with TRBD1. CDR1 and CDR2 from the germline V gene are FNHDT and SITEND (reference sequence). The CDR3 totals 14 residues. The V segment lost 5 bases and the J segment 1 base; nucleotides outside the gene matches: 4. The DNA read from the CDR3 is TGTGCCAGCAGCAGACAGGGCGGTGCAGAA. Protein sequence: CASSRQGGAE. The CDR3 reads in full as CASSRQGGAETLYF.

Details on this clone: The listed genes are named as in mouse. The sequenced fragment ends 4 residues before the CDR3 boundary, so the rest is inferred from the germline J gene. The chain couples TRBV19 to TRBJ2-3; 7 bases are shared with TRBD1. This CDR3 is 13 amino acids long. After removal of 3 bases from V and 4 bases from J, the junction contained 2 bases not matched to a gene. The V gene's germline CDR1 is FNHDT and CDR2 SITEND (reference sequence). CDR3 residues: CASSTGQSETLYF. CDR3 DNA (partial): TGTGCCAGCAGTACGGGACAGTCAGAA.